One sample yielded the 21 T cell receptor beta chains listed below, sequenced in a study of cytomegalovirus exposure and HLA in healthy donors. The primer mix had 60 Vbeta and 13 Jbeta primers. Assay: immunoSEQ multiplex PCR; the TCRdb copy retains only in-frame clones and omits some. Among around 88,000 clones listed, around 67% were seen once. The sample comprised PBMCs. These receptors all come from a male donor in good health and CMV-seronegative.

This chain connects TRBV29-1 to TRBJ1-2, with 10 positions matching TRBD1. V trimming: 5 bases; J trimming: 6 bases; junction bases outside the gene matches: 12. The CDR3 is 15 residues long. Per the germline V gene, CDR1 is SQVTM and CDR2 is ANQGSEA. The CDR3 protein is CSVPGQGIGPDGYTF. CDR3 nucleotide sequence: TGCAGCGTTCCGGGACAGGGGATCGGGCCCGATGGCTACACCTTC.

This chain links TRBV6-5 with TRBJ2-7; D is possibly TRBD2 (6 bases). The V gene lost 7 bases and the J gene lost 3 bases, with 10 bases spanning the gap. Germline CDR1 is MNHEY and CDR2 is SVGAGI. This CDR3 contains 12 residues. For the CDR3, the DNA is TGTGCCAGCACTGGCGGGATCTACGAGCAGTACTTC. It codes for CASTGGIYEQYF.

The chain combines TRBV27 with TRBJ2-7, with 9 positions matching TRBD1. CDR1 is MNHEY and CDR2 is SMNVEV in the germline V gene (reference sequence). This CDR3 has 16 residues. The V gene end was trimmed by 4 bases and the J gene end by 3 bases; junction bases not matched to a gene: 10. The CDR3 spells CASSSGQGFVRYEQYF. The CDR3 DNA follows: TGTGCCAGCAGTTCGGGACAGGGATTCGTCCGCTACGAGCAGTACTTC.

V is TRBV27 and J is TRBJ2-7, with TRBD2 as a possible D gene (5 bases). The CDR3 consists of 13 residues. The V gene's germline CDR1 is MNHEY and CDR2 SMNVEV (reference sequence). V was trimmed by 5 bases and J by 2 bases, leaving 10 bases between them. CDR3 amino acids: CASSPGGPYEQYF. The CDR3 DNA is TGTGCCAGCAGTCCGGGCGGGCCCTACGAGCAGTACTTC.

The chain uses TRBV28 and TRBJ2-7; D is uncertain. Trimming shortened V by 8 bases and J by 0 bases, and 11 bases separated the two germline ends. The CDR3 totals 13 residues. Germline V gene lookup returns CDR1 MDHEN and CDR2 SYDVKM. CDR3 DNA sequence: TGTGCCAGCGGTAAAGCCACCTCCTACGAGCAGTACTTC. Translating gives CASGKATSYEQYF.

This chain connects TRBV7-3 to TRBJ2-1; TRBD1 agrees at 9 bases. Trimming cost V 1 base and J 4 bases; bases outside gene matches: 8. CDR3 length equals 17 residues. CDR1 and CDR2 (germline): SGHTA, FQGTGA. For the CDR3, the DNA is TGTGCCAGCAGCTTAAATTTTGGACAGGGGTTGTACAATGAGCAGTTCTTC. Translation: CASSLNFGQGLYNEQFF.

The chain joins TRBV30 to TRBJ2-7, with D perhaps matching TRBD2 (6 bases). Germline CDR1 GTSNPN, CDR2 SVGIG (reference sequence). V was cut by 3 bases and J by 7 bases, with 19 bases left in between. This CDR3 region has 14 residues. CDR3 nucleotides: TGTGCCTGGAGGGTGGCAGGAGGGCTAGGAGAGCAGTACTTC. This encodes CAWRVAGGLGEQYF.

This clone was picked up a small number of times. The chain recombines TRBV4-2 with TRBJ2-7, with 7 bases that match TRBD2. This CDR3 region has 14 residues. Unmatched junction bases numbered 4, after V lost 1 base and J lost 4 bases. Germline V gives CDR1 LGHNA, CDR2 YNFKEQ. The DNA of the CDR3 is TGTGCCAGCAGCCAAGGCGGGAGTTGGTACGAGCAGTACTTC. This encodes CASSQGGSWYEQYF.

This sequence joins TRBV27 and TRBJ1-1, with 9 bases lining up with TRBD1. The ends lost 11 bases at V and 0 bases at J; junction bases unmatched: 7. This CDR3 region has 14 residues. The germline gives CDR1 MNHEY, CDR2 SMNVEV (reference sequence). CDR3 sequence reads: CAGGDRAVNTEAFF. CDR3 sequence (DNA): TGTGCCGGGGGGGACAGGGCCGTGAACACTGAAGCTTTCTTT.

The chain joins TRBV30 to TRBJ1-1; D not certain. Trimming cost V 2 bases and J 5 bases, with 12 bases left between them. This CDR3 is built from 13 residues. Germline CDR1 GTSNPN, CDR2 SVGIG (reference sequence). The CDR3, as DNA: TGTGCCTGGAGTTTCGGAGACTTAACTGAAGCTTTCTTT. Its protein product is CAWSFGDLTEAFF.

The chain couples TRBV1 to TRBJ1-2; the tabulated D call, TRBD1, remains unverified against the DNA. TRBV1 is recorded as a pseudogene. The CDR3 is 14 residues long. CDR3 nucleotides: TGCACCAGCAGCCAAGACAGGGGGAGCTATGGCTACACCTTC. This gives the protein CTSSQDRGSYGYTF.

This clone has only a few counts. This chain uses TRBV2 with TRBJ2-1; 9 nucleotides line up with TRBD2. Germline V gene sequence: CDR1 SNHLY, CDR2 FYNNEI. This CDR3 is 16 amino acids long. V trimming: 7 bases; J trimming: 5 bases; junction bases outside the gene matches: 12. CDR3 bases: TGTGCCAGCATTCAACCGAGGTCTAGCGGGGACAATGAGCAGTTCTTC. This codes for CASIQPRSSGDNEQFF.

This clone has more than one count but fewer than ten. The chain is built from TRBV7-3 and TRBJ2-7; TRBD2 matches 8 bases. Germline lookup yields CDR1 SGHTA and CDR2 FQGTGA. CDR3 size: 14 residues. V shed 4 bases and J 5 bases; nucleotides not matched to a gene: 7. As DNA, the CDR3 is TGTGCCAGCAGCTCAACAGCGGGAGCCCACGAGCAGTACTTC. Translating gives CASSSTAGAHEQYF.

CDR3 in DNA: TGTGCCAGCAGTGAACCCACAGGGGGCGATCAGCCCCAGCATTTT. Residues: CASSEPTGGDQPQHF. The chain links TRBV2 to TRBJ1-5; 9 nucleotides match TRBD1. The CDR3 is 15 residues long. V was clipped by 2 bases and J by 5 bases; unmatched bases: 4. Germline-derived CDR1 and CDR2 are SNHLY and FYNNEI.

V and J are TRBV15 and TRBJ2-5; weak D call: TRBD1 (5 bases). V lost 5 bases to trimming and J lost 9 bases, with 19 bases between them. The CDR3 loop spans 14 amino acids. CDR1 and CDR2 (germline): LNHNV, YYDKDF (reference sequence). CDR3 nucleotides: TGTGCCACCAGCGGCAGGGCGCCCAGGGCCGCCCAGTACTTC. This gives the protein CATSGRAPRAAQYF.

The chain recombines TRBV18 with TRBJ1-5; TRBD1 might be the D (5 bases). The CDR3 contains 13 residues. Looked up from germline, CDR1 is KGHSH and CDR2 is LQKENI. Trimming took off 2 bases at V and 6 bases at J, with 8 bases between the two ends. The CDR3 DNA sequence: TGTGCCAGCTCACCAGTAGGGGCTCAGCCCCAGCATTTT. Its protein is CASSPVGAQPQHF. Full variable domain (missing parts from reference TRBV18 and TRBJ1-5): NAGVMQNPRHLVRRRGQEARLRCSPMKGHSHVYWYRQLPEEGLKFMVYLQKENIIDESGMPKERFSAEFPKEGPSILRIQQVVRGDSAAYFCASSPVGAQPQHFGDGTRLSIL.

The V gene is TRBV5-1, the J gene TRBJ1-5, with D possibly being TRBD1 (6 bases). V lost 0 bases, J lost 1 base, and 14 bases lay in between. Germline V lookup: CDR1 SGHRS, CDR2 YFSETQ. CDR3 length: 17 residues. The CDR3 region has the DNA TGCGCCAGCAGCTTGGGTTTGTCAGGGGTGAGCAATCAGCCCCAGCATTTT. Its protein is CASSLGLSGVSNQPQHF.

CDR3 DNA sequence: TGTGCCAGCAGTCCCCTAGCGGGTGGATACAATGAGCAGTTCTTC. It is translated as CASSPLAGGYNEQFF. V is TRBV27 and J is TRBJ2-1; 8 bases match TRBD2. Germline V gene sequence: CDR1 MNHEY, CDR2 SMNVEV (reference sequence). The CDR3 sequence is 15 residues long. V gave up 5 bases and J gave up 4 bases; unmatched junction bases: 7.

This CDR3 is CASSYLPGGAPNEQYF. As DNA, the CDR3 is TGTGCCAGCAGTTACTTACCCGGGGGTGCACCCAACGAGCAGTACTTC. The chain links TRBV6-5 to TRBJ2-7; D is perhaps TRBD2 (6 bases). Germline CDR1 MNHEY, CDR2 SVGAGI. The CDR3 loop spans 16 amino acids. The V end lost 1 base, the J end lost 5 bases, and 18 bases lay between the germline ends.

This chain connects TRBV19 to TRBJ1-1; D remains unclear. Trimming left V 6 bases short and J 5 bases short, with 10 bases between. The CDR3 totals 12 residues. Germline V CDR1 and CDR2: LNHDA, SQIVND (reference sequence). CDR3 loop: CASSLERTEAFF. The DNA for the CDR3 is TGTGCCAGTAGCTTAGAAAGAACTGAAGCTTTCTTT.

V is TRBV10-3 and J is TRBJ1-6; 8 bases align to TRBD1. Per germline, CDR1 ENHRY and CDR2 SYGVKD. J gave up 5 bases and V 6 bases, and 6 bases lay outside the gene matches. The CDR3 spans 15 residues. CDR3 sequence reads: CAIRRQGIDNSPLHF. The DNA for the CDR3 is TGTGCCATCAGGAGACAGGGGATCGATAATTCACCCCTCCACTTT.